The sequence of this T cell receptor (beta chain) was determined in a study of blood T cell repertoires in COVID-19. Germline trimming cut 5 bases from V and 5 bases from J; bases unmatched to any gene: 10. Per germline, CDR1 SGHTA and CDR2 FQGTGA. There are 15 residues in the CDR3. Using immunoSEQ multiplex PCR, the repertoire was profiled, and TCRdb retains in-frame clones only, with some absent. The sample carries approximately 200,000 clones, roughly 87% recorded once. This clonotype originated in a man aged 35 to 55 with active or convalescent COVID-19. The chain carries TRBV7-3 and TRBJ1-1; 8 bases map to TRBD1. Sequenced input: peripheral blood. This chain's CDR3 is CASSPIGQGRTEAFF. CDR3 DNA: TGTGCCAGCAGCCCGATAGGACAGGGAAGGACTGAAGCTTTCTTT. The whole variable domain, filled in from reference TRBV7-3 and TRBJ1-1, reads GAGVSQTPSNKVTEKGKYVELRCDPISGHTALYWYRQSLGQGPEFLIYFQGTGAADDSGLPNDRFFAVRPEGSVSTLKIQRTERGDSAVYLCASSPIGQGRTEAFFGQGTRLTVV.